The rows below give T cell receptor beta chains drawn from one sample of a study of OX40 agonist ivuxolimab in advanced cancers. Measured with immunoSEQ multiplex PCR; TCRdb has only the in-frame clones, and not every one. Of more than 70,000 clones listed, over 75% are singletons. Sequenced here: CD4+ or CD8+ T cells sorted from blood, sampled in a trial of the OX40 agonist ivuxolimab. Source of these receptors: an adult with an advanced solid tumor such as melanoma, head and neck, liver or kidney cancer. Both conserved end residues are part of each CDR3. The D gene is left open where the match is weak. Not every row has a clone size; where given, it reads once, few, many or a size class.

D gene	J gene	clone size	V gene	CDR3 DNA	CDR3 protein
NA	TRBJ1-2	NA	TRBV6-6	TGTGCCAGCAGTTCCCCAGCGGCCGTTACCACCTTC	CASSSPAAVTTF
TRBD1	TRBJ1-1	NA	TRBV11-2	TGTGCCAGCAGCTTTGGACAGGCGGCCACTGAAGCTTTCTTT	CASSFGQAATEAFF
TRBD1	TRBJ1-5	NA	TRBV27	TGTGCCAGCAGTTTTGGACAGGGGAATCAGCCCCAGCATTTT	CASSFGQGNQPQHF
TRBD1	TRBJ1-5	NA	TRBV6-1	TGTGCCAGCAGTACAGGGGGCGCAGCCCAGCATTTT	CASSTGGAAQHF
NA	TRBJ2-3	NA	TRBV10-3	TGTGCCATCAGTGAAACTAGCTCTCAAACTGCAGATACGCAGTATTTT	CAISETSSQTADTQYF
NA	TRBJ1-1	NA	TRBV7-9	TGTGCCAGCAGCGGACAGCAGGACACTGAAGCTTTCTTT	CASSGQQDTEAFF
NA	TRBJ2-3	NA	TRBV5-1	TGCGCCAGCAGCCACCCGCCGGGTACGCAGTATTTT	CASSHPPGTQYF
TRBD1	TRBJ2-7	NA	TRBV6-5	TGTGCCAGCAGTTACAGGGGACAGGGCTCCTACGAGCAGTACTTC	CASSYRGQGSYEQYF
NA	TRBJ2-2	NA	TRBV6-5	TGTGCCAGCAGTCCGTGGGTGTTTACCGGGGAGCTGTTTTTT	CASSPWVFTGELFF
TRBD1	TRBJ1-5	NA	TRBV7-8	TGTGCCAGCAGCAAGAGGGACAGTTCGTCTGGTCAGCCCCAGCATTTT	CASSKRDSSSGQPQHF
TRBD1	TRBJ1-2	NA	TRBV5-1	TGCGCCAGCAGCCCCAACCGGGACAGATATGTTGGCTACACCTTC	CASSPNRDRYVGYTF
NA	TRBJ2-1	NA	TRBV18	TGTGCCAGCTCACCAAACGACGTCAATGAGCAGTTCTTC	CASSPNDVNEQFF
TRBD1	TRBJ2-2	NA	TRBV5-6	TGTGCCAGCAGCTTAAGACAGGGTAGGACCGGGGAGCTGTTTTTT	CASSLRQGRTGELFF
TRBD1	TRBJ1-5	NA	TRBV6-4	TGTGCCAGCAGTGAACAACAGGGGGTAGGTCAGCCCCAGCATTTT	CASSEQQGVGQPQHF
TRBD1	TRBJ1-1	NA	TRBV10-3	TGTGCCATCAGTGTCCGGGACAGGGGCACTGAAGCTTTCTTT	CAISVRDRGTEAFF
NA	TRBJ2-3	NA	TRBV25-1	TGTGCCAGCAGTGCCCGAGGAGGGGATACGCAGTATTTT	CASSARGGDTQYF
TRBD1	TRBJ1-5	NA	TRBV6-6	TGTGCCAGCAGTTATACAGGGGGCAATCAGCCCCAGCATTTT	CASSYTGGNQPQHF
TRBD2	TRBJ2-5	once	TRBV6-1	TGTGCCAGCAGTGCTCCTGTGGGAGGGGCTCAAGAGACCCAGTACTTC	CASSAPVGGAQETQYF
NA	TRBJ1-2	NA	TRBV29-1	TGCAGCGGTCAGGAGGCCTATGGCTACACCTTC	CSGQEAYGYTF
NA	TRBJ1-3	NA	TRBV28	TGTGCCAGCAGATTTCAGGGGCAGGGCACCATATATTTT	CASRFQGQGTIYF
NA	TRBJ2-3	NA	TRBV7-2	TGTGCCAGCAGCCCGAATCTACTTGGGACAGATACGCAGTATTTT	CASSPNLLGTDTQYF
TRBD2	TRBJ2-3	NA	TRBV19	TGTGCCAGTAACCCTCTAGCGGGGGGGCCGGATACGCAGTATTTT	CASNPLAGGPDTQYF
NA	TRBJ2-3	NA	TRBV5-4	TGTGCCAGCAGCTTGGAGTTGAGAACAGATACGCAGTATTTT	CASSLELRTDTQYF
NA	TRBJ2-3	NA	TRBV5-4	TGTGCCAGCAGCCAAGGGGACCCATTATTAACAGATACGCAGTATTTT	CASSQGDPLLTDTQYF
NA	TRBJ2-1	NA	TRBV7-2	TGTGCCAGCAGCTTACTTTTACAGGGAGGCCATGAGCAGTTCTTC	CASSLLLQGGHEQFF
NA	TRBJ1-6	NA	TRBV18	TGTGCCAGCTCACCAAACGCAGTAAATTCACCCCTCCACTTT	CASSPNAVNSPLHF
TRBD2	TRBJ2-1	few	TRBV6-6	TGTGCCAGCAGGACGGGGGGGAAGTATCCTGAGCAGTTCTTC	CASRTGGKYPEQFF
TRBD1	TRBJ1-4	NA	TRBV4-2	TGTGCCAGCAGCCAGACAGGGGGCGCTGAAAAACTGTTTTTT	CASSQTGGAEKLFF
TRBD1	TRBJ1-5	NA	TRBV28	TGTGCCAGCAGTAGAGGGGGCACCCATCAGCCCCAGCATTTT	CASSRGGTHQPQHF
NA	TRBJ2-1	NA	TRBV2	TGTGCCAGCAAGTTTAGCGGCAATGAGCAGTTCTTC	CASKFSGNEQFF
NA	TRBJ2-5	NA	TRBV15	TGTGCCACCAGCAGAGGTGAGGGGACGGAGACCCAGTACTTC	CATSRGEGTETQYF
TRBD1	TRBJ2-7	NA	TRBV18	TGTGCCAGCTCACCACGGGGGGACAGGGGGTACGAGCAGTACTTC	CASSPRGDRGYEQYF
TRBD1	TRBJ2-4	NA	TRBV18	TGTGCCAGCTCACGGGGGACAGGGGGAAACATTCAGTACTTC	CASSRGTGGNIQYF
NA	TRBJ2-7	NA	TRBV29-1	TGCAGCGTTGGTCGCGACTGGAACTACGAGCAGTACTTC	CSVGRDWNYEQYF
NA	TRBJ1-2	NA	TRBV10-2	TGCGCCAGCAGTGAGTGGGCGGTGGGTGGCTACACCTTC	CASSEWAVGGYTF
NA	TRBJ1-6	few	TRBV7-8	TGTGCCAGCAGCTTAGTGGGTTATAATTCACCCCTCCACTTT	CASSLVGYNSPLHF
NA	TRBJ2-1	NA	TRBV7-6	TGTGCCAGCAGCTGGGACACCAATGAGCAGTTCTTC	CASSWDTNEQFF
NA	TRBJ1-1	NA	TRBV28	TGTGCCAGCAGCGGCCGCCCGGCGAACACTGAAGCTTTCTTT	CASSGRPANTEAFF
NA	TRBJ2-1	NA	TRBV11-3	TGTGCCAGCAGCCGTCGGAGCCTTAACAATGAGCAGTTCTTC	CASSRRSLNNEQFF
TRBD1	TRBJ2-1	NA	TRBV11-2	TGTGCCAGCAGCCTAGAGAAGGACAGGGGGCATCGAAATGAGCAGTTCTTC	CASSLEKDRGHRNEQFF
NA	TRBJ2-7	NA	TRBV19	TGTGCCAGTAGCTCCGGGACACCGATTTACGAGCAGTACTTC	CASSSGTPIYEQYF
NA	TRBJ2-5	NA	TRBV6-1	TGTGCCAGCAGTCCACAGAGGCCTAGGGAGACCCAGTACTTC	CASSPQRPRETQYF
TRBD1	TRBJ1-1	NA	TRBV29-1	TGCAGCGCGACAGGGGGCACTGAAGCTTTCTTT	CSATGGTEAFF
NA	TRBJ2-1	NA	TRBV5-1	TGCGCCAGCAGCTTGGGGGGCGGAGGGATCCCCTACAATGAGCAGTTCTTC	CASSLGGGGIPYNEQFF
TRBD1	TRBJ1-1	NA	TRBV2	TGTGCCAGCAGTGGACAGGGTCCGAATACTGAAGCTTTCTTT	CASSGQGPNTEAFF
NA	TRBJ2-1	NA	TRBV11-2	TGTGCCAGCAGCTCAGTTGGAGATGAGCAGCTCTTC	CASSSVGDEQLF
NA	TRBJ1-6	NA	TRBV4-1	TGCGCCAGCAGCCGAAGCTGGGGGGCCGATAATTCACCCCTCCACTTT	CASSRSWGADNSPLHF
NA	TRBJ2-1	NA	TRBV7-8	TGTGCCAGCAGCTTAAACCGCCTAGCCACAGAGCAGTTCTTC	CASSLNRLATEQFF
NA	TRBJ1-1	NA	TRBV19	TGTGCCTCAGTCCGGGACGAGGTAACGTCAAGTGAAGCTTTCTTT	CASVRDEVTSSEAFF
NA	TRBJ1-5	NA	TRBV10-2	TGCGCCAGCACCCCCGGACAGAGCAATCAGCCCCAGCATTTT	CASTPGQSNQPQHF
TRBD1	TRBJ1-4	NA	TRBV5-4	TGTGCCAGCAGCCCACAGGGGGCAACTAATGAAAAACTGTTTTTT	CASSPQGATNEKLFF
NA	TRBJ1-5	NA	TRBV4-3	TGCGCCAGCAGCCAAGATCCGGGAAGTCAGCCCCAGCATTTT	CASSQDPGSQPQHF
NA	TRBJ1-2	once	TRBV28	TGTGCCAGTTCTCTAGCTAACTATGGCTACACCTTC	CASSLANYGYTF
NA	TRBJ2-7	NA	TRBV6-1	TGTGCCAGCAGTGCATCAGCTTCCTACGAGCAGTACTTC	CASSASASYEQYF
NA	TRBJ2-2	NA	TRBV7-9	TGTGCCAGCAGCTTAGAGATCACCGGGGAGCTGTTTTTT	CASSLEITGELFF
TRBD1	TRBJ1-2	once	TRBV5-1	TGCGCCAGCAGCTGGAGGGACAGGGGCGGTCTCTATGGCTACACCTTC	CASSWRDRGGLYGYTF
NA	TRBJ1-2	NA	TRBV4-2	TGTGCCAGCAGCCAAAGGAGTCATGGCTACACCTTC	CASSQRSHGYTF
NA	TRBJ1-2	few	TRBV21-1	TGTGCCAGCAGCCCCCGCTCGGCAAATAGAGATGGCTACACCTTC	CASSPRSANRDGYTF
NA	TRBJ2-1	once	TRBV18	TGTGCCAGCTCACCACCCTCCAGCGGGCTCCACAATGAGCAGTTCTTC	CASSPPSSGLHNEQFF